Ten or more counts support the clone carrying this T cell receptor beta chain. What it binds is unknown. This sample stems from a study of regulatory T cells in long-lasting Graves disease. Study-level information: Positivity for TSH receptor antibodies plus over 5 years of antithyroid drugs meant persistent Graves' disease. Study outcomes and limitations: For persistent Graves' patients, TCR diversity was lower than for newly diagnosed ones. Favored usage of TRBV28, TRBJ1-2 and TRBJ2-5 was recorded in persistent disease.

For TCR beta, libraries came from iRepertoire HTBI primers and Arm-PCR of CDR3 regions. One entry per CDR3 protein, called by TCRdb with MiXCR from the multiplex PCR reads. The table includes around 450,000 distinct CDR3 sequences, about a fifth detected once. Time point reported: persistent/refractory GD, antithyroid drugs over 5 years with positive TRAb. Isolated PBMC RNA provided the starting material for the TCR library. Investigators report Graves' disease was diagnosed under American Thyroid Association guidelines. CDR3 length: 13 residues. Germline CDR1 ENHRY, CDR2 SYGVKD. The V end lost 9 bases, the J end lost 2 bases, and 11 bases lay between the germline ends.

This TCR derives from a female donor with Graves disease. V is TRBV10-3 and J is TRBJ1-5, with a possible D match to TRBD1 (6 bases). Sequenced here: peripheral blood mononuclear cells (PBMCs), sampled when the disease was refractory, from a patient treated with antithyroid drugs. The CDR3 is CAIRQEGNQPQHF. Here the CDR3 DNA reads TGTGCCATTCGACAGGAGGGCAATCAGCCCCAGCATTTT.